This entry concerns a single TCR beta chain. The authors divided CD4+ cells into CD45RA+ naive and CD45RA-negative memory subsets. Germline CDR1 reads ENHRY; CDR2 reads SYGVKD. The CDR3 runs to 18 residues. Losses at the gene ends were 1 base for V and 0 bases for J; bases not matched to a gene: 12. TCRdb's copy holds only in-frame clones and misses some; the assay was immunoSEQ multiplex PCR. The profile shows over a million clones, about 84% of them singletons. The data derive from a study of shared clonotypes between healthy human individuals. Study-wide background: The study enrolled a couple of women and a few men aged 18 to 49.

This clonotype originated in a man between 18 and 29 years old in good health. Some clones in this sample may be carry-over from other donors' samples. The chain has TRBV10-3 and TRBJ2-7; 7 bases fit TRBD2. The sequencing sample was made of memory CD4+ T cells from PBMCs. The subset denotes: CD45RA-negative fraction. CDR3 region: CAISEWAGEAFGSYEQYF. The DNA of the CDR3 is TGTGCCATCAGTGAGTGGGCGGGGGAGGCTTTCGGCTCCTACGAGCAGTACTTC.